Each of the 14 T cell receptor beta chains below was sequenced from the same sample in a study of molecular identifiers for immune sequencing clone quantification. MiXCR, run by TCRdb on the PCR reads, gives a single entry per CDR3 protein. The data contain about 300,000 distinct CDR3 sequences, about a fifth of them singletons. Input material: naive CD8+ T cells from blood, with Jurkat cell RNA spiked in. As for subset: FACS-sorted CD8+CD4-CCR7+CD45RA+ naive T cells. These receptors originate from a human donor in good health. Some libraries in this study had Jurkat cell RNA spiked in.

A note on this clonotype: A much larger clone is a single base away; this may be a read error. The CDR3 sequence: CASSLGLAGVYEQHF. The CDR3, as DNA: TGTGCCAGCAGCCTGGGACTAGCGGGAGTCTACGAGCAGCACTTC. The rearrangement links TRBV14 to TRBJ2-7, with 14 bases identical to TRBD2. This CDR3 contains 15 residues. The germline CDR1 and CDR2 sequences are SGHDN and FVKESK.

This clonotype was picked up many times. CDR3: CSVNEDGGVDTEAFF. The CDR3 coding sequence is TGCAGCGTTAATGAAGATGGGGGAGTGGACACTGAAGCTTTCTTT. The chain uses TRBV29-1 and TRBJ1-1; D possibly corresponds to TRBD1 (5 bases). Between the trimmed V and J ends, which lost 5 bases and 3 bases, there was a span of 19 bases. Germline values: CDR1 SQVTM, CDR2 ANQGSEA. The CDR3 length is 15 residues.

The V and J genes are TRBV2 and TRBJ2-6, with 9 bases aligning to TRBD1. With 10 bases clipped from V and 0 bases from J, the junction kept 25 bases outside the gene matches. Germline-derived CDR1 and CDR2 are SNHLY and FYNNEI. CDR3 size: 22 residues. The DNA of the CDR3 is TGTGCCATCAACAGGGGGGGAAACAGGGGGCTCCCCTCCTACTCTGGGGCCAACGTCCTGACTTTC. This encodes CAINRGGNRGLPSYSGANVLTF.

In regard to this clonotype: A read error may be the cause here, since a much bigger clone is one base away. The J gene is TRBJ2-7, the V gene TRBV20-1; 10 positions agree with TRBD1. The J segment lost 6 bases and the V segment lost 3 bases, leaving 8 bases of the junction unmatched. The CDR3 runs to 14 residues. Germline values: CDR1 DFQATT, CDR2 SNEGSKA (reference sequence). CDR3: CSASDRDRGCEQYF. For the CDR3, the DNA is TGCAGTGCTAGCGACCGGGACAGGGGTTGCGAGCAGTACTTC.

This clonotype was seen repeatedly, ten times or more. This rearrangement joins TRBV12-3 or TRBV12-4 to TRBJ2-1; 7 bases are shared with TRBD2. V was pared by 6 bases and J by 7 bases, with 9 bases of the junction left unmatched. The CDR3 sequence is 14 residues long. The CDR3 region has the DNA TGTGCCAGCAGCGGCGGGAGCTCGAAAAATGAGCAGTTCTTC. It codes for CASSGGSSKNEQFF.

Ten or more counts support this clonotype. The gene calls are TRBV29-1 and TRBJ2-2; no clear D gene. CDR3 length: 11 residues. V was pared by 1 base and J by 5 bases, with 2 bases between. Germline values: CDR1 SQVTM, CDR2 ANQGSEA. CDR3 bases: TGCAGCGTTGAAGGTACCGGGGAGCTGTTTTTT. It translates to CSVEGTGELFF.

This clonotype appeared many times. The gene calls are TRBV7-9 and TRBJ2-7; 7 nucleotides agree with TRBD1. The V and J ends lost 5 bases and 5 bases, in that order; junction bases with no gene match: 12. The CDR3 sequence is 15 residues long. Germline loops: CDR1 SEHNR, CDR2 FQNEAQ (reference sequence). The CDR3 nucleotides read TGTGCCAGCAGCGTAATCGGGACAGCTTTCCACGAGCAGTACTTC. Protein product: CASSVIGTAFHEQYF. Drawing the rest from reference TRBV7-9 and TRBJ2-7, the complete variable domain is DTGVSQNPRHKITKRGQNVTFRCDPISEHNRLYWYRQTLGQGPEFLTYFQNEAQLEKSRLLSDRFSAERPKGSFSTLEIQRTEQGDSAMYLCASSVIGTAFHEQYFGPGTRLTVT.

At least ten counts were recorded for this clonotype. The V and J genes are TRBV5-6 and TRBJ2-7; 9 positions match TRBD1. The CDR3 runs to 15 residues. V lost 0 bases, J lost 9 bases, and 10 bases stayed unmatched. Germline V lookup: CDR1 SGHDT, CDR2 YYEEEE. The CDR3 DNA reads TGTGCCAGCAGCTTGGGGTTGGACAGGGGTACAGTGCAGTACTTC. This translates into CASSLGLDRGTVQYF.

This clonotype was counted at least ten times. V usage is TRBV6-2 or TRBV6-3 and J usage is TRBJ1-1, with 7 bases identical to TRBD1. Germline lookup yields CDR1 MNHEY and CDR2 SVGEGT. Trimming cost V 8 bases and J 7 bases; bases outside gene matches: 10. There are 13 residues in the CDR3. The CDR3 DNA reads TGTGCCAGCTTTGAAGGGGGCAAACTTGAAGCTTTCTTT. Translating it yields CASFEGGKLEAFF.

The V and J genes are TRBV28 and TRBJ2-4, with 10 bases lining up with TRBD2. There are 17 residues in the CDR3. The germline V gene has CDR1 MDHEN and CDR2 SYDVKM. The V and J ends lost 4 bases and 3 bases, in that order; junction bases with no gene match: 9. DNA for the CDR3: TGTGCCAGCAGTTCTCACCCAGCGGGAGGGTTCAAAAACATTCAGTACTTC. Its translation: CASSSHPAGGFKNIQYF.

This clonotype was seen ten or more times. One end of the junction does not line up with germline, which may come from a read error. The V gene is TRBV6-1, the J gene TRBJ2-3, with TRBD2 identical over 7 bases. The CDR3 extends over 15 amino acids. Germline CDR1 is MNHNS and CDR2 is SASEGT. CDR3 sequence: CASREAGFGTDTQYF. CDR3 sequence (DNA): TGTGCCAGCAGGGAAGCGGGATTTGGCACAGATACGCAGTATTTT.

This clonotype was observed many times. The CDR3 here is CASSLAGQVNEKLFF. The CDR3 coding sequence is TGTGCCAGCAGCTTAGCTGGGCAAGTTAATGAAAAACTGTTTTTT. The chain links TRBV7-9 to TRBJ1-4; D uncertain. CDR3 length: 15 residues. The germline V and J ends were trimmed by 0 bases and 4 bases, with 9 bases remaining between them. From germline, CDR1 is SEHNR and CDR2 FQNEAQ (reference sequence).

In its sample, this clonotype was seen a few times. The chain is built from TRBV19 and TRBJ1-1; D not resolved. V dropped 3 bases and J dropped 2 bases, with 7 bases sitting between them. This CDR3 has 13 amino acids. Germline V CDR1 and CDR2: LNHDA, SQIVND (reference sequence). The CDR3 spells CASSMAVNTEAFF. The CDR3, as DNA: TGTGCCAGTAGTATGGCAGTTAACACTGAAGCTTTCTTT.

This clonotype occurred many times. V and J are TRBV6-5 and TRBJ1-1; D is undetermined. This CDR3 has 17 amino acids. Germline values: CDR1 MNHEY, CDR2 SVGAGI. Trimming took off 0 bases at V and 2 bases at J, with 16 bases between the two ends. The CDR3 coding sequence is TGTGCCAGCAGTTACTCGTACGAGGGATACAGTAACACTGAAGCTTTCTTT. It codes for CASSYSYEGYSNTEAFF.